Below, 23 T cell receptor beta chains from the same sample are listed, as sequenced in a study of blood T cell repertoires in COVID-19. The table came from immunoSEQ multiplex PCR; TCRdb's copy has only in-frame clones and leaves some out. The table has 120,000 to 150,000 clones, around 84% seen once. Sequencing was carried out using peripheral blood. Receptors originate from a woman in her sixties with acute or convalescent COVID-19.

This clone was observed once. The chain is built from TRBV29-1 and TRBJ2-5; 12 positions match TRBD2. Trimming removed 3 bases from V and 1 base from J; junction bases left unmatched: 3. Germline values: CDR1 SQVTM, CDR2 ANQGSEA. There are 15 residues in the CDR3. The CDR3 DNA reads TGCAGCGTTGAGCTAGCGGGGGGGCCCCAAGAGACCCAGTACTTC. It encodes CSVELAGGPQETQYF.

The V call is TRBV3-1 (or the pseudogene TRBV3-2), the J call TRBJ2-7; 7 bases line up with TRBD1. The CDR3 is 12 residues long. Germline V gene lookup returns CDR1 LGHDT and CDR2 YNNKEL (reference sequence). V lost 1 base to trimming and J lost 6 bases; unmatched junction nucleotides: 0. The CDR3 DNA reads as TGTGCCAGCAGCCAAGGGGACAGCGAGCAGTACTTC. Residues: CASSQGDSEQYF.

The chain has TRBV5-5 and TRBJ1-2; D is uncertain. This CDR3 is 14 amino acids long. CDR1 and CDR2 (germline): SGHKS, YYEKEE (reference sequence). Trimming took off 0 bases at V and 4 bases at J, with 10 bases between the two ends. The CDR3: CASSLAPGIYGYTF. The DNA for the CDR3 is TGTGCCAGCAGCTTGGCCCCAGGCATCTATGGCTACACCTTC.

The table lists this clone with a few counts. The chain is built from TRBV7-2 and TRBJ2-1; D might be TRBD1 (5 bases). Germline V CDR1 and CDR2: SGHTA, FQGNSA. This CDR3 is built from 13 residues. The V gene lost 1 base and the J gene lost 10 bases, with 11 bases spanning the gap. CDR3 residues: CASSLGRQGEQFF. DNA for the CDR3: TGTGCCAGCAGCTTAGGTCGGCAGGGAGAGCAGTTCTTC.

This clone has more than one count but fewer than ten. This chain connects TRBV7-2 to TRBJ2-1; 11 nucleotides agree with TRBD2. Germline V lookup: CDR1 SGHTA, CDR2 FQGNSA. Trimming removed 7 bases from V and 6 bases from J; junction bases left unmatched: 8. The CDR3 totals 15 residues. In DNA, the CDR3 is TGTGCCAGCACCGCCTTAGCGGGGGGGCCCAATGAGCAGTTCTTC. This gives the protein CASTALAGGPNEQFF.

V and J are TRBV14 and TRBJ2-5; D remains unclear. Germline V gives CDR1 SGHDN, CDR2 FVKESK. The CDR3 consists of 12 residues. Trimming took off 3 bases at V and 1 base at J, with 3 bases between the two ends. This CDR3 is CASSHFQETQYF. The DNA of the CDR3 is TGTGCCAGCAGCCACTTCCAAGAGACCCAGTACTTC.

The V call is TRBV19, the J call TRBJ2-6; TRBD2 might be the D (5 bases). The CDR3 totals 17 residues. Germline V gene sequence: CDR1 LNHDA, CDR2 SQIVND (reference sequence). Between the trimmed V and J ends, which lost 7 bases and 0 bases, there was a span of 16 bases. The CDR3, as DNA: TGTGCCAGTACCCCGGGCGGGTTCCTCTCTGGGGCCAACGTCCTGACTTTC. Its translation is CASTPGGFLSGANVLTF.

This chain connects TRBV2 to TRBJ2-3; 7 positions match TRBD2. V trimming: 6 bases; J trimming: 7 bases; junction bases outside the gene matches: 4. Germline V gives CDR1 SNHLY, CDR2 FYNNEI. The CDR3 consists of 12 residues. The CDR3 is CASSRDYYTQYF. DNA of the CDR3: TGTGCCAGCAGCCGGGACTATTATACGCAGTATTTT.

This chain connects TRBV27 to TRBJ2-2, with 9 positions matching TRBD2. The CDR3 covers 15 residues. Trimming at V came to 2 bases and at J to 4 bases, leaving 2 bases not matched to a gene. Germline values: CDR1 MNHEY, CDR2 SMNVEV (reference sequence). The CDR3 reads CASSLLAGPTGELFF. CDR3 nucleotide sequence: TGTGCCAGCAGTTTACTAGCGGGGCCCACCGGGGAGCTGTTTTTT.

The CDR3, as DNA: TGTGCCATCACGCAACGGGGTCCGGGTACAGATACGCAGTATTTT. Amino acids: CAITQRGPGTDTQYF. The chain couples TRBV10-3 to TRBJ2-3; TRBD2 is a possible D gene (5 bases). Germline assignment: CDR1 ENHRY and CDR2 SYGVKD. The CDR3 length is 15 residues. Trimming left V 7 bases short and J 3 bases short, with 17 bases between.

The rearrangement joins TRBV7-2 to TRBJ2-7; perhaps TRBD1 as D (6 bases). Germline values: CDR1 SGHTA, CDR2 FQGNSA. V dropped 4 bases and J dropped 1 base, with 14 bases sitting between them. There are 15 residues in the CDR3. CDR3 nucleotide sequence: TGTGCCAGCAGCTATGGGACAACCAGGTCCTACGAGCAGTACTTC. Its translation is CASSYGTTRSYEQYF.

V usage is TRBV28 and J usage is TRBJ2-1, with D maybe TRBD2 (5 bases). This CDR3 is 16 amino acids long. The V end was cut by 8 bases, the J end by 3 bases, with 20 bases between. The germline V gene encodes CDR1 MDHEN and CDR2 SYDVKM. The CDR3, as DNA: TGTGCCAGCTGCCTCCGTAAAGCGGACCGCTACAATGAGCAGTTCTTC. It specifies CASCLRKADRYNEQFF.

This chain connects TRBV10-3 to TRBJ2-7, with TRBD2 matching over 9 bases. CDR3 length equals 15 residues. V lost 8 bases and J lost 5; bases outside the gene matches: 13. Per germline, CDR1 ENHRY and CDR2 SYGVKD. The CDR3 is CAIGGSGGPRDEQYF. CDR3 nucleotide sequence: TGTGCCATCGGAGGTAGCGGGGGACCTCGGGACGAGCAGTACTTC.

This chain links TRBV10-2 with TRBJ2-7; D gene uncertain. The V and J ends lost 4 bases and 6 bases respectively, with 13 bases between them. The CDR3 has 13 amino acids. CDR1 and CDR2 (germline): WSHSY, SAAADI. In nucleotides, the CDR3 is TGCGCCAGCAGTGCCGGAGAGAGGTTCGAGCAGTACTTC. This sequence encodes CASSAGERFEQYF.

The rearrangement joins TRBV19 to TRBJ2-3; 9 nucleotides align to TRBD2. CDR1 and CDR2 from the germline V gene are LNHDA and SQIVND (reference sequence). V shed 1 base and J 10 bases; nucleotides not matched to a gene: 0. The CDR3 is 12 amino acids. CDR3 sequence (DNA): TGTGCCAGTAGTATAGGCGGGGGGGCGCAGTATTTT. It is translated as CASSIGGGAQYF.

The rearrangement links TRBV7-8 to TRBJ2-1; 9 positions match TRBD2. V lost 1 base to trimming and J lost 0 bases; unmatched junction nucleotides: 13. Germline V gene lookup returns CDR1 SGHVS and CDR2 FQNEAQ. The CDR3 is 20 residues long. In nucleotides, the CDR3 is TGTGCCAGCAGCTTAGTGGGGACTAGCTGGTCGGGCGGCTCCTACAATGAGCAGTTCTTC. It codes for CASSLVGTSWSGGSYNEQFF. Complete variable domain (other parts from reference TRBV7-8 and TRBJ2-1): GAGVSQSPRYKVAKRGQDVALRCDPISGHVSLFWYQQALGQGPEFLTYFQNEAQLDKSGLPSDRFFAERPEGSVSTLKIQRTQQEDSAVYLCASSLVGTSWSGGSYNEQFFGPGTRLTVL.

The rearrangement joins TRBV18 to TRBJ2-7, with 9 nucleotides matching TRBD2. Trimming at V came to 2 bases and at J to 2 bases, leaving 4 bases not matched to a gene. Per germline, CDR1 KGHSH and CDR2 LQKENI. The length of the CDR3 is 15 residues. The CDR3 loop reads CASSPSGGTPYEQYF. The DNA for the CDR3 is TGTGCCAGCTCACCAAGCGGGGGGACCCCCTACGAGCAGTACTTC.

The chain recombines TRBV5-4 with TRBJ2-2; no definite D call. Per germline, CDR1 SGHNT and CDR2 YYREEE (reference sequence). The CDR3 is 15 residues long. Trimming removed 3 bases from V and 1 base from J, with 10 bases in between. For the CDR3, the DNA is TGTGCCAGCAGCTCCCCGCGGAGGAACACCGGGGAGCTGTTTTTT. The encoded protein is CASSSPRRNTGELFF.

The chain carries TRBV7-3 and TRBJ2-2; TRBD1 agrees at 7 bases. V dropped 1 base and J dropped 4; count of bases not matched to a gene: 3. CDR3 length: 15 residues. CDR1 is SGHTA, CDR2 FQGTGA, per germline. The CDR3 is CASSLKGGTTGELFF. The CDR3 coding sequence is TGTGCCAGCAGCTTAAAAGGGGGCACCACCGGGGAGCTGTTTTTT.

This clone occurred once. V gene TRBV5-6 combines with J gene TRBJ1-1; TRBD1 matches at 9 bases. J was trimmed by 7 bases and V by 1 base; bases with no gene match: 11. Germline CDR1 and CDR2: SGHDT and YYEEEE. The CDR3 is 16 residues long. The CDR3 sequence: CASSLFVAQGAFEAFF. The CDR3 bases are TGTGCCAGCAGCTTGTTCGTGGCACAGGGGGCTTTTGAAGCTTTCTTT.

This clone has ten or more counts. The chain joins TRBV4-2 to TRBJ2-3; tentative D call: TRBD2 (5 bases). CDR1 is LGHNA, CDR2 YNFKEQ, per germline. Trimming cost V 0 bases and J 2 bases, with 9 bases left between them. The CDR3 is made up of 15 amino acids. The CDR3 loop reads CASSQEKRNTDTQYF. The CDR3 DNA is TGTGCCAGCAGCCAAGAGAAGCGGAACACAGATACGCAGTATTTT.

The CDR3 reads CATSDPRAQDRHTGELFF. The CDR3 coding sequence is TGTGCCACCAGTGACCCCCGGGCCCAGGACAGACACACCGGGGAGCTGTTTTTT. The chain joins TRBV24-1 to TRBJ2-2; a possible D gene is TRBD1 (6 bases). V was shortened by 4 bases and J by 3 bases, with 20 bases between the two germline ends. CDR1 and CDR2 (germline): KGHDR, SFDVKD. This CDR3 comprises 18 residues.

The chain uses TRBV4-1 and TRBJ2-3, with D possibly matching TRBD2 (7 bases). Per germline, CDR1 MGHRA and CDR2 YSYEKL. Trimming took off 3 bases at V and 0 bases at J, with 22 bases between the two ends. The CDR3 runs 19 residues. CDR3 sequence: CASSQRGGADRSSTDTQYF. CDR3 nucleotides: TGCGCCAGCAGCCAGAGAGGGGGGGCCGACCGTTCTAGCACAGATACGCAGTATTTT.